These T cell receptor beta chains were read from a single sample in a study of CD8 T cells in Susac syndrome. TCRdb analysed the immunoSEQ multiplex PCR reads with MiXCR anew, one entry per CDR3 protein. The sample contains about 150,000 distinct CDR3 sequences, 90% to 95% of which appear only once. Sample: CD4+ T cells from PBMCs. The source is a human donor with multiple sclerosis. The CDR3 runs from the conserved cysteine through the conserved F or W. Fields, in order: V gene, J gene, D gene, clone size, CDR3 protein, CDR3 DNA. The D gene is left open where the match is weak. Expanded clones get a size class; other rows say once, few or many, or leave the size out.

>TRBV24-1|TRBJ1-5|NA|NA
CATSGPHSNQPQHF
TGTGCCACCAGTGGGCCCCACAGCAATCAGCCCCAGCATTTT
>TRBV28|TRBJ2-3|NA|NA
CASSFPPPLARTQYF
TGTGCCAGCAGTTTCCCCCCCCCGCTAGCCCGGACGCAGTATTTT
>TRBV5-6|TRBJ1-2|NA|once
CASSFRENFYGYTF
TGTGCCAGCAGCTTCAGGGAAAACTTCTATGGCTACACCTTC
>TRBV5-1|TRBJ2-7|NA|NA
CASSKARDRPAYEQYF
TGCGCCAGCAGCAAGGCCCGGGACCGGCCCGCCTACGAGCAGTACTTC
>TRBV6-5|TRBJ1-4|NA|NA
CASKRSREGEKLFF
TGTGCCAGCAAAAGGAGCAGGGAGGGTGAAAAACTGTTTTTT
>TRBV27|TRBJ2-1|TRBD2|NA
CASSSHLAGEYYNEQFF
TGTGCCAGCAGTTCTCATTTAGCGGGAGAATACTACAATGAGCAGTTCTTC
>TRBV6-6|TRBJ2-7|TRBD1|NA
CASRGIGQGTYEQYF
TGTGCCAGCAGGGGGATCGGACAGGGGACTTACGAGCAGTACTTC
>TRBV28|TRBJ1-5|NA|NA
CASSLLQAKSAQHF
TGTGCCAGCAGTTTACTTCAGGCCAAATCGGCCCAGCATTTT
>TRBV28|TRBJ2-7|TRBD1|NA
CASSLTGFGEQYF
TGTGCCAGCAGTTTGACAGGGTTCGGCGAGCAGTACTTC
>TRBV6-1|TRBJ2-3|TRBD2|few
CASRREGTDTQYF
TGTGCCAGCAGGCGGGAGGGCACAGATACGCAGTATTTT
>TRBV29-1|TRBJ2-3|NA|NA
CSVAPSAGTDTQYF
TGCAGCGTCGCCCCTAGCGCGGGCACAGATACGCAGTATTTT
>TRBV20-1|TRBJ2-5|NA|NA
CSARVGSWGTQYF
TGCAGTGCTAGAGTTGGCTCCTGGGGGACCCAGTACTTC
>TRBV29-1|TRBJ1-5|NA|NA
CSVESGIGQPQHF
TGCAGCGTTGAATCGGGGATCGGACAGCCCCAGCATTTT
>TRBV24-1|TRBJ1-5|NA|NA
CATSDSNQPQHF
TGTGCCACCAGTGACTCGAATCAGCCCCAGCATTTT
>TRBV29-1|TRBJ1-2|TRBD1|NA
CSATLRLSGGNGYTF
TGCAGCGCGACACTCCGGCTGTCAGGGGGAAATGGCTACACCTTC
>TRBV12-3/TRBV12-4|TRBJ1-5|TRBD1|NA
CASSFGTGVGQPQHF
TGTGCCAGCAGTTTTGGGACAGGGGTTGGTCAGCCCCAGCATTTT
>TRBV7-8|TRBJ2-1|TRBD1|NA
CASSSPDREMRGEQFF
TGTGCCAGCAGCTCGCCAGACAGGGAAATGAGGGGTGAGCAGTTCTTC
>TRBV5-6|TRBJ2-7|TRBD2|NA
CASSLPTSGRGEQYF
TGTGCCAGCAGCCTACCGACTAGCGGGAGAGGCGAGCAGTACTTC
>TRBV20-1|TRBJ1-2|NA|NA
CSALRDGSVEDYGYTF
TGCAGTGCTCTCCGGGACGGGAGTGTTGAGGACTATGGCTACACCTTC
>TRBV29-1|TRBJ1-1|NA|NA
CSVVGQYTEAFF
TGCAGCGTTGTGGGGCAGTACACTGAAGCTTTCTTT
>TRBV27|TRBJ2-5|NA|NA
CASSFGERETQYF
TGTGCCAGCAGTTTTGGGGAGAGAGAGACCCAGTACTTC
>TRBV5-1|TRBJ2-1|NA|NA
CASSPKVMGANNEQFF
TGCGCCAGCAGCCCTAAGGTGATGGGGGCCAACAATGAGCAGTTCTTC
>TRBV20-1|TRBJ2-7|TRBD2|NA
CSASQTSGRPSYEQYF
TGCAGTGCTAGCCAGACTAGCGGGAGGCCCTCCTACGAGCAGTACTTC
>TRBV28|TRBJ2-7|NA|NA
CASHHGQAYEQYF
TGTGCCAGCCATCACGGCCAGGCCTACGAGCAGTACTTC
>TRBV5-1|TRBJ2-3|TRBD1|NA
CASSLGLGQTITDTQYF
TGCGCCAGCAGCTTGGGTTTGGGACAGACGATAACAGATACGCAGTATTTT
>TRBV2|TRBJ1-5|NA|NA
CASSSDSTQPQHF
TGTGCCAGCAGTTCGGACTCAACCCAGCCCCAGCATTTT
>TRBV2|TRBJ2-5|NA|NA
CASSTGAGETQYF
TGTGCCAGCAGCACCGGGGCAGGAGAGACCCAGTACTTC
>TRBV20-1|TRBJ2-7|TRBD1|NA
CSARAGTGIHEQYF
TGCAGTGCTAGGGCCGGGACAGGGATTCACGAGCAGTACTTC
>TRBV5-6|TRBJ2-7|NA|NA
CASSLTAGMLEQYF
TGTGCCAGCAGCTTGACGGCAGGGATGCTCGAGCAGTACTTC
>TRBV28|TRBJ1-5|NA|NA
CASSLFNQPQHF
TGTGCCAGCAGTTTATTTAATCAGCCCCAGCATTTT
>TRBV12-3/TRBV12-4|TRBJ2-7|NA|NA
CASSRGPAGYEQYF
TGTGCCAGCAGCCGGGGACCTGCTGGCTACGAGCAGTACTTC
>TRBV19|TRBJ1-6|NA|NA
CASSWGRDSPLHF
TGTGCCAGTAGTTGGGGGAGAGATTCACCCCTCCACTTT
>TRBV20-1|TRBJ1-1|TRBD1|NA
CSAPSDRANEAFF
TGCAGTGCTCCCTCCGACAGGGCCAATGAAGCTTTCTTT
>TRBV3-1|TRBJ1-2|NA|NA
CASSQGGRKTNYGYTF
TGTGCCAGCAGCCAAGGAGGACGGAAGACTAACTATGGCTACACCTTC
>TRBV20-1|TRBJ2-5|TRBD1|NA
CSAGPGTGETQYF
TGCAGTGCTGGCCCCGGGACAGGGGAGACCCAGTACTTC
>TRBV2|TRBJ2-3|NA|NA
CASSVSDTQYF
TGTGCCAGCAGTGTGTCCGATACGCAGTATTTT
>TRBV24-1|TRBJ2-3|NA|once
CATSDPGARTNTQYF
TGTGCCACCAGTGATCCGGGGGCGCGCACGAATACGCAGTATTTT
>TRBV2|TRBJ2-7|NA|NA
CASARQTTGYF
TGTGCCAGTGCTCGCCAGACTACGGGGTACTTC
>TRBV18|TRBJ1-1|TRBD1|once
CASSPGQGRMNTEAFF
TGTGCCAGCTCACCCGGACAGGGTAGAATGAACACTGAAGCTTTCTTT
>TRBV9|TRBJ2-3|TRBD2|NA
CASSGAGGSTDTQYF
TGTGCCAGCAGCGGGGCGGGGGGTTCCACAGATACGCAGTATTTT
>TRBV27|TRBJ2-5|NA|NA
CASSLTTGVQETQYF
TGTGCCAGCAGTTTAACCACGGGGGTGCAAGAGACCCAGTACTTC
>TRBV4-1|TRBJ2-7|NA|NA
CASSQANTGNAREQYF
TGCGCCAGCAGCCAAGCAAACACAGGGAACGCTCGGGAGCAGTACTTC
>TRBV9|TRBJ2-1|TRBD2|NA
CASSGLAYNEQFF
TGTGCCAGCAGCGGACTAGCGTACAATGAGCAGTTCTTC
>TRBV29-1|TRBJ1-5|NA|NA
CSAGHGDQPQHF
TGCAGCGCCGGACATGGCGATCAGCCCCAGCATTTT
>TRBV12-3/TRBV12-4|TRBJ1-2|NA|NA
CASSLNREGGYTF
TGTGCCAGCAGTTTAAACAGGGAAGGTGGCTACACCTTC
>TRBV29-1|TRBJ1-1|NA|NA
CSVEDRRDTEAFF
TGCAGCGTTGAAGATCGTAGGGACACTGAAGCTTTCTTT
>TRBV4-2|TRBJ2-3|TRBD2|NA
CASSRGTSGSGTDTQYF
TGTGCCAGCAGCCGCGGGACTAGCGGGAGCGGCACAGATACGCAGTATTTT